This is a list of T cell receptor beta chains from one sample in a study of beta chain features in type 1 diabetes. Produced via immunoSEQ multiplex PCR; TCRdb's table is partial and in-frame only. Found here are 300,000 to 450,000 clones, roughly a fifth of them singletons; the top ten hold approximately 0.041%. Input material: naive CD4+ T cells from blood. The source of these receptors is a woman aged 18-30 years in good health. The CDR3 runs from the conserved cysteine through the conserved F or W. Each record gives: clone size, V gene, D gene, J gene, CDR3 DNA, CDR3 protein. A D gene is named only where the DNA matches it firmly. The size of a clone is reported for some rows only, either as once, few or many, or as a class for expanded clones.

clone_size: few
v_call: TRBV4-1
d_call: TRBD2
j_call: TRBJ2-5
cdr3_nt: TGCGCCAGCAGCCACCGACTAGCGGGAGGGGTGGAGACCCAGTACTTC
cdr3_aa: CASSHRLAGGVETQYF

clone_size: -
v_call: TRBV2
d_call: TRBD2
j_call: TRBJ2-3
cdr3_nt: TGTGCCAGCAGCATGGGACTAAGCACAGATACGCAGTATTTT
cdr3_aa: CASSMGLSTDTQYF

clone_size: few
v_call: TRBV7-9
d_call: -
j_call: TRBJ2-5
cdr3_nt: TGTGCCAGCAGCTCGCGCGCGCGCCCTGGAACAGTGGAGACCCAGTACTTC
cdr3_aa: CASSSRARPGTVETQYF

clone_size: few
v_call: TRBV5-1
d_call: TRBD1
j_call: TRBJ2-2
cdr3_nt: TGCGCCAGCAGCTTCGGACAGGGGGCTTCCGGGGAGCTGTTTTTT
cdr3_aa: CASSFGQGASGELFF

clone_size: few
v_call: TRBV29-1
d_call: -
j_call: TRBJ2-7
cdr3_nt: TGCAGCGTTGAAGATCGGACAGACAAACCTTACGAGCAGTACTTC
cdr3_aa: CSVEDRTDKPYEQYF

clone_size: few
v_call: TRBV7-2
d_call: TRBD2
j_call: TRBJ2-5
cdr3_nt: TGTGCCAGCAGCTCCCGGACTAGCGGGGGGGCCGGAGAGACCCAGTACTTC
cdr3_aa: CASSSRTSGGAGETQYF

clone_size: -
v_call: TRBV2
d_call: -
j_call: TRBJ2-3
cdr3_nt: TGTGCCAGCAGTCAGGAGACAGGCACAGATACGCAGTATTTT
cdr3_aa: CASSQETGTDTQYF

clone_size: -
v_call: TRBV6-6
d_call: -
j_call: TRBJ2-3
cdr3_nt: TGTGCCAGCAGTTCCGGGGGTGGCACAGATACGCAGTATTTT
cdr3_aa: CASSSGGGTDTQYF

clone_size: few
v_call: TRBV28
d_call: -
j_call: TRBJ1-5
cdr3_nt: TGTGCCAGCAGTTCTGATCAGCCCCAGCATTTT
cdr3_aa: CASSSDQPQHF

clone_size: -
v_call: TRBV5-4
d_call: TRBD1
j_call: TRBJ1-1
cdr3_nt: TGTGCCAGCAGCTCACCCGGGACAGGGAACACTGAAGCTTTCTTT
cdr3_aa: CASSSPGTGNTEAFF

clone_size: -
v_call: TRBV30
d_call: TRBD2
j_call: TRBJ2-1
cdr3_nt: TGTGCCTCCCTAACTAGCGGGGGCTACAATGAGCAGTTCTTC
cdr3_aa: CASLTSGGYNEQFF

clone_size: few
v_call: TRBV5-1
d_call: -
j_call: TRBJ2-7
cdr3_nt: TGCGCCAGCAGCTTGCGGCAGGGGAACTCCTACGAGCAGTACTTC
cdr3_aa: CASSLRQGNSYEQYF

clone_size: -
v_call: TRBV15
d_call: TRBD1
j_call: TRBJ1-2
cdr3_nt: TGTGCCACCAGCAGGTCAGACAGGGCGGGCTACACCTTC
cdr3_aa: CATSRSDRAGYTF

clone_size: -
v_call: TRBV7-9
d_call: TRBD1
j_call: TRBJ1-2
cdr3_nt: TGTGCCAGCAGCCGCGGCGGGACAGCTTTTCCCGGCTTC
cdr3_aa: CASSRGGTAFPGF

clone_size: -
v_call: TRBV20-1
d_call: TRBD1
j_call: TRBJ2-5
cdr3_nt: TGCAGTGCCCAGACAGGGGAGACCCAGTACTTC
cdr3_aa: CSAQTGETQYF

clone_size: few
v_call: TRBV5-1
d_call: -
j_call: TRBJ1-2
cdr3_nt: TGCGCCAGCAGCTTGTGGCCAGATTATGGCTACACCTTC
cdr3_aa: CASSLWPDYGYTF

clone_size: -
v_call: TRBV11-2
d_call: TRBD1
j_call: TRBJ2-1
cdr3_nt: TGTGCCAGCAGCTTAGCGGCAGGGGGATACAATGAGCAGTTCTTC
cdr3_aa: CASSLAAGGYNEQFF

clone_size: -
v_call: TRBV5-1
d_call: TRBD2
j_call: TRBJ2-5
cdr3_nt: TGCGCCAGCAGCGACGCCGTAGCGGGCGGGAGCGAGACCCAGTACTTC
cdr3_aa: CASSDAVAGGSETQYF

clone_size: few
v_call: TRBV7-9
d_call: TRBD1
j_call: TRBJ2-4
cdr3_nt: TGTGCCAGCAACATGGGACAGGGTTTAGCCAAAAACATTCAGTACTTC
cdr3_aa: CASNMGQGLAKNIQYF

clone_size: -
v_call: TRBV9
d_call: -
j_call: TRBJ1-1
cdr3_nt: TGTGCCAGCAGCCCCCGGGGGGACACTGAAGCTTTCTTT
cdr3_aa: CASSPRGDTEAFF

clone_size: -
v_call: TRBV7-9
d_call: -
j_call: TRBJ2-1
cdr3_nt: TGTGCCAGCAGCCCCCTTAGCGGACCCAAGGGTGAGCAGTTCTTC
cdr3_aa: CASSPLSGPKGEQFF

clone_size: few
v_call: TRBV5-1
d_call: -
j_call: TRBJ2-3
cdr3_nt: TGCGCCAGCAGCTTGGATGGCGGAAGCACAGATACGCAGTATTTT
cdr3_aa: CASSLDGGSTDTQYF

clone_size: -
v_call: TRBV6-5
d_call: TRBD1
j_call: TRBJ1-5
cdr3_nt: TGTGCCAGCGGTAAGGACAGGGTACGGCCCCAGCATTTT
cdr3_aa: CASGKDRVRPQHF

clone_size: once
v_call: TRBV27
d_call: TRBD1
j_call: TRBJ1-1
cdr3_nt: TGTGCCAGCAGTATGACAGGGAGTAGGACTGAAGCTTTCTTT
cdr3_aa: CASSMTGSRTEAFF

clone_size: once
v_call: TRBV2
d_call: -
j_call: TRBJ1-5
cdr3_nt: TGTGCCAGCACCTCGAGCGGGCCCCAGCATTTT
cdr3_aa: CASTSSGPQHF

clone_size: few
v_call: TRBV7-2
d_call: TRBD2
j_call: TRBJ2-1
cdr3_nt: TGTGCCAGCAGCCCGATAGCGGGAGGACCCTTCTACAATGAGCAGTTCTTC
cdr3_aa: CASSPIAGGPFYNEQFF

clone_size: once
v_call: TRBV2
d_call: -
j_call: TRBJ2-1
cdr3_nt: TGTGCCAGCATCCAGGGGACGTACAATGAGCAGTTCTTC
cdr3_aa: CASIQGTYNEQFF

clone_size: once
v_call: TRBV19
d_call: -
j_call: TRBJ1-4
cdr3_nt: TGTGCCAGTGGCGGGGGATCTAATGAAAAACTGTTTTTT
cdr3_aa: CASGGGSNEKLFF

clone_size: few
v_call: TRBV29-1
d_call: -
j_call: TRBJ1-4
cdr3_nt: TGCAGCGTTGAAACGGCGGCGAGCGAAAAACTGTTTTTT
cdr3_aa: CSVETAASEKLFF

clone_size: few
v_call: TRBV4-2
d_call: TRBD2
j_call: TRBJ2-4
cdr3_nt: TGTGCCAGCAGCCAAGCCAGGGCGCGGGAGGGGAACATTCAGTACTTC
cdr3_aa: CASSQARAREGNIQYF

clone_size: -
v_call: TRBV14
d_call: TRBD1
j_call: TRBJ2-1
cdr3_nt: TGTGCCAGCAGCCTGCGGCGGGACAGGGACCGATCTGAGCAGTTCTTC
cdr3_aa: CASSLRRDRDRSEQFF

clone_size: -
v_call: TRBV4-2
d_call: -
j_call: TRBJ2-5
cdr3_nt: TGTGCCAGCAGCAAAGAAGTCCGCTATCAAGAGACCCAGTACTTC
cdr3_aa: CASSKEVRYQETQYF

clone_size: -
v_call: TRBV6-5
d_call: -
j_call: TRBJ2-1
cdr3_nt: TGTGCCAGCAGCTCTGACTTAACCGCGGGTGAGCAGTTCTTC
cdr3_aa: CASSSDLTAGEQFF

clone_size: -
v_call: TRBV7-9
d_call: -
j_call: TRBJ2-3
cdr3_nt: TGTGCCACCCCGGGATCCCAGGGGGATACGCAGTATTTT
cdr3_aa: CATPGSQGDTQYF

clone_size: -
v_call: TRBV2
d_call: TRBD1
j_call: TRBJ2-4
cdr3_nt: TGTGCCAGCAGTCCGGACAGGGGGATTCAGTACTTC
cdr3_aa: CASSPDRGIQYF

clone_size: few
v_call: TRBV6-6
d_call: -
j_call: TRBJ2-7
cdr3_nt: TGTGCCAGCAGTCTTACAGGGAAGGGGTACGAGCAGTACTTC
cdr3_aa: CASSLTGKGYEQYF

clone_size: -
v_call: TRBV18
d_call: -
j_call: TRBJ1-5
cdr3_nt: TGTGCCAGCTCACCAAGCCAACTTAGCAATCAGCCCCAGCATTTT
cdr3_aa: CASSPSQLSNQPQHF

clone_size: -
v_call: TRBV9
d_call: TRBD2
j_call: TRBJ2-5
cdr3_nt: TGTGCCAGCAGCGTAGGAGGCGGGGGGGCCGGAGAGACCCAGTACTTC
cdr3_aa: CASSVGGGGAGETQYF

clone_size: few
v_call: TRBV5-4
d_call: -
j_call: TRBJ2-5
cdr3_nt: TGTGCCAGCAGCTTGGCCCCTCAGGGTCTGGACCAGTACTTC
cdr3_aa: CASSLAPQGLDQYF